A selection of T cell receptor beta chains follows, all from one sample in a study of cytomegalovirus exposure and HLA in healthy donors. Clones were read by immunoSEQ multiplex PCR, and TCRdb kept only the in-frame ones, dropping some. The profile shows around 160,000 clones, more than 60% of them singletons. Sequenced material: PBMCs. The origin of the receptors is a man aged 35 to 55 in good health and CMV-seropositive. Each CDR3 is given with its conserved first and last residue. Each record gives: D gene, clone size, J gene, V gene, CDR3 DNA, CDR3 protein. The D gene is left open where the match is weak. Not all rows give a size; the values are once, few, many and, for expanded clones, a class.

>NA|NA|TRBJ2-7|TRBV27
TGTGCCAGCAGCCCGGGACTTAAACTTTACGAGCAGTACTTC
CASSPGLKLYEQYF
>TRBD2|NA|TRBJ2-7|TRBV11-3
TGTGCCAGCAGCTCACTAGCGGGTGAGCAGTACTTC
CASSSLAGEQYF
>TRBD2|NA|TRBJ2-3|TRBV6-5
TGTGCCAGCAGGCTAGCGGGAGGGTCAGATACGCAGTATTTT
CASRLAGGSDTQYF
>TRBD2|NA|TRBJ2-1|TRBV7-9
TGTGCCAGCAGCACCCTAGCGGGAAATGTGGGGGATGAGCAGTTCTTC
CASSTLAGNVGDEQFF
>NA|NA|TRBJ2-5|TRBV28
TGTGCCAGCAGGACCGGGCCCCCTGGGGAGCCCCAGTACTTC
CASRTGPPGEPQYF
>NA|NA|TRBJ2-7|TRBV15
TGTGCCACCAGTAGTGGACAGCCCTACGAGCAGTACTTC
CATSSGQPYEQYF
>NA|NA|TRBJ2-1|TRBV7-7
TGTGCCAGCAGCTTGGGAGATAACCTATACAATGAGCAGTTCTTC
CASSLGDNLYNEQFF
>TRBD1|NA|TRBJ1-2|TRBV11-2
TGTGCCAGCAGACAGGGGGACTATGGCTACACCTTC
CASRQGDYGYTF
>TRBD2|NA|TRBJ2-7|TRBV11-3
TGTGCCAGCAGCCCAAGCGGGAGGTCCTACGAGCAGTACTTC
CASSPSGRSYEQYF
>NA|NA|TRBJ2-1|TRBV4-3
TGCGCCAGCAGCCCCCTGGCTAGCCTTTCCTCCTACAATGAGCAGTTCTTC
CASSPLASLSSYNEQFF
>NA|few|TRBJ2-7|TRBV7-9
TGTGCCAGCAGCCCTCGCGCGGACATCCACAACGAGCAGTACTTC
CASSPRADIHNEQYF
>NA|NA|TRBJ2-7|TRBV2
TGTGCCAGCACTATGTCGTCCTACGAGCAGTACTTC
CASTMSSYEQYF
>TRBD1|NA|TRBJ2-7|TRBV5-8
TGTGCCAGCAGCTTGGCCAACAGGGGGCAGTACTTC
CASSLANRGQYF
>NA|NA|TRBJ2-7|TRBV19
TGTGCCAGTAGTCTGACTAGTTCCTACGAGCAGTACTTC
CASSLTSSYEQYF
>TRBD2|NA|TRBJ2-5|TRBV5-4
TGTGCCAGCAGCCCAACCGGAGTTGCGGGAGGTATAGAGACCCAGTACTTC
CASSPTGVAGGIETQYF
>NA|NA|TRBJ2-1|TRBV10-3
TGTGCCATCAGTGACCCTCCCGGGGTGGGATACAATGAGCAGTTCTTC
CAISDPPGVGYNEQFF
>TRBD1|NA|TRBJ2-7|TRBV2
TGTGCCAGCAGAGACAGGGGACCCTTAGGTTACTTC
CASRDRGPLGYF
>NA|NA|TRBJ1-2|TRBV2
TGTGCCAGCAGTGAACGGGGGGTAGATGGCTACACCTTC
CASSERGVDGYTF
>NA|NA|TRBJ2-5|TRBV5-4
TGTGCCAGCAGCGCGCCCCCTAGCCAGGAGACCCAGTACTTC
CASSAPPSQETQYF
>NA|NA|TRBJ2-5|TRBV7-9
TGTGCCAGCAGCTTGGAAGCGTACCAAGAGACCCAGTACTTC
CASSLEAYQETQYF
>NA|NA|TRBJ2-2|TRBV18
TGTGCCAGCTCACCCGGGATGGGCACCGGGGAGCTGTTTTTT
CASSPGMGTGELFF
>NA|NA|TRBJ2-1|TRBV9
TGTGCCAGCAGCGTGGAAGGGGTCAGCTCCTACAATGAGCAGTTCTTC
CASSVEGVSSYNEQFF
>NA|NA|TRBJ2-7|TRBV11-2
TGTGCCAGCAGCTTAGATCTAGGCGGCGGAGACTACGAGCAGTACTTC
CASSLDLGGGDYEQYF
>NA|few|TRBJ2-5|TRBV5-1
TGCGCCAGCAGCCCCCGGAGAGACTCACAAGAGACCCAGTACTTC
CASSPRRDSQETQYF
>TRBD1|NA|TRBJ2-1|TRBV29-1
TGCAGCGCCCAGAGGGCAGGGGGTGACTGGGAGCAGTTCTTC
CSAQRAGGDWEQFF
>NA|few|TRBJ2-5|TRBV13
TGTGCCAGCAGCCAAAGGGGGATCCAAGAGACCCAGTACTTC
CASSQRGIQETQYF
>NA|few|TRBJ2-5|TRBV9
TGTGCCAGCAGCGTAGACGGGAGACTGGAGACCCAGTACTTC
CASSVDGRLETQYF
>NA|once|TRBJ1-4|TRBV30
TGTGCCTGGAGTTTCCACAGGGATAGACTGTTTTTT
CAWSFHRDRLFF
>NA|NA|TRBJ1-2|TRBV5-8
TGTGCCAGCAGCTTCTGGGCCTCTAACTATGGCTACACCTTC
CASSFWASNYGYTF
>TRBD1|NA|TRBJ2-5|TRBV7-9
TGTGCCAGCAGCTTATTTGGTCCGGGACAGGATCAAGAGACCCAGTACTTC
CASSLFGPGQDQETQYF
>NA|few|TRBJ2-3|TRBV5-1
TGCGCCAGCAGCTTGATCACAGGGCCCACAGATACGCAGTATTTT
CASSLITGPTDTQYF
>NA|NA|TRBJ2-3|TRBV10-1
TGCGCCAGCAGTGACAACGGTTTGCAGTATTTT
CASSDNGLQYF
>NA|NA|TRBJ2-1|TRBV28
TGTGCCAGCCTAACCCCTTCCGGGACACGAGGGCCGGAGCAGTTCTTC
CASLTPSGTRGPEQFF
>TRBD1|NA|TRBJ2-7|TRBV7-3
TGTGCCAGCAGCTTAATATGGACAGGATCCTCCTACGAGCAGTACTTC
CASSLIWTGSSYEQYF
>TRBD1|NA|TRBJ1-2|TRBV18
TGTGCCAGCTCACCGGAACAGGGGAATAGGGGCTACACCTTC
CASSPEQGNRGYTF
>NA|NA|TRBJ2-5|TRBV13
TGTGCCAGCAGCTTAATTTCCGACAGGGATGGGAGGTGGGAGACCCAGTACTTC
CASSLISDRDGRWETQYF
>TRBD1|once|TRBJ2-7|TRBV7-2
TGTGCCAGCAGCTTTAGTCAGGGGGCGCAGGGCGAGCAGTACTTC
CASSFSQGAQGEQYF
>NA|NA|TRBJ1-1|TRBV29-1
TGCAGTGGTGGGGGCGAGCAAGCTTTCTTT
CSGGGEQAFF
>TRBD1|NA|TRBJ1-1|TRBV13
TGTGCCAGCAGCTTTAACACAGGGGTGAACACTGAAGCTTTCTTT
CASSFNTGVNTEAFF
>NA|NA|TRBJ1-1|TRBV20-1
TGCAGTGCTTCTATGAACACTGAAGCTTTCTTT
CSASMNTEAFF
>NA|NA|TRBJ2-3|TRBV5-6
TGTGCCAGCAGCTTGGGGGGCAGGGTTGGCACAGATACGCAGTATTTT
CASSLGGRVGTDTQYF
>TRBD2|NA|TRBJ2-1|TRBV28
TGTGCCAGCTTGACGGGACTACCCTCCTACAATGAGCAGTTCTTC
CASLTGLPSYNEQFF
>TRBD2|NA|TRBJ2-2|TRBV2
TGTGCCAGCACCGAAACCCTAGCGGCGAACACCGGGGAGCTGTTTTTT
CASTETLAANTGELFF
>NA|NA|TRBJ1-2|TRBV5-5
TGTGCCAGCAGCTTGGCCGGAGGGACCTACTATGGCTACACCTTC
CASSLAGGTYYGYTF